A single sample gave rise to the 17 T cell receptor beta chains below, sequenced in a study of cytomegalovirus exposure and HLA in healthy donors (dated by TCRdb to 2015 to 2018). Library prep was done by the immunoSEQ multiplex PCR assay. A mixture of 60 forward primers for TCR Vbeta segments and 13 reverse primers for TCR Jbeta segments was used in the multiplex PCR. TCRdb stores this immuneACCESS table with in-frame sequences only. Part of the clones is absent; in the studies checked, under half of the shortfall reflects unresolved V genes, and no reason is known for the rest. The sample yields more than 95,000 clones; approximately 80% were counted once. The ten largest clonotypes hold around 4.4% of the sample. Sequenced material: PBMCs. These receptors came from a man aged 25-45 years in good health and CMV-seropositive.

This clone was observed a single time. The chain links TRBV5-3 to TRBJ2-1, with 8 bases lining up with TRBD1. TRBV5-3 is identified as an open reading frame with a role that is uncertain. Trimming took 2 bases from V and 6 from J; bases not matched to a gene: 10. This CDR3 contains 16 residues. CDR3 amino acids: CARSFGRQGCPNEQFF. DNA of the CDR3: TGTGCCAGAAGCTTCGGGCGACAGGGGTGTCCCAATGAGCAGTTCTTC.

This clone is a singleton in its sample. The chain couples TRBV2 to TRBJ2-1; TRBD1 is a possible D gene (6 bases). The germline V and J ends were trimmed by 6 bases and 2 bases, with 14 bases remaining between them. The germline CDR1 and CDR2 sequences are SNHLY and FYNNEI. CDR3 length: 15 residues. CDR3 amino acids: CASRGEQGTYNEQFF. DNA of the CDR3: TGTGCCAGCAGGGGGGAACAGGGAACCTACAATGAGCAGTTCTTC.

The rearrangement uses TRBV5-1 and TRBJ2-1; TRBD1 matches 9 bases. The germline gives CDR1 SGHRS, CDR2 YFSETQ. V lost 0 bases, J lost 2 bases, and 3 bases stayed unmatched. CDR3 length equals 16 residues. CDR3 amino acids: CASSLDGQGTYNEQFF. CDR3 sequence (DNA): TGCGCCAGCAGCTTGGATGGACAGGGGACCTACAATGAGCAGTTCTTC.

The V gene is TRBV5-1, the J gene TRBJ1-1; D gene ambiguous. CDR1 and CDR2 (germline): SGHRS, YFSETQ. The CDR3 has 14 residues. The V gene lost 1 base and the J gene lost 1 base, with 8 bases spanning the gap. This chain's CDR3 is CASSLQATNTEAFF. The CDR3, as DNA: TGCGCCAGCAGCTTGCAGGCTACGAACACTGAAGCTTTCTTT.

This rearrangement joins TRBV9 to TRBJ2-3, with D maybe TRBD2 (6 bases). The ends were cut back, 3 bases at V and 4 bases at J, with 12 bases in the middle. The CDR3 covers 14 residues. Germline V lookup: CDR1 SGDLS, CDR2 YYNGEE. CDR3 protein: CASSAISGADTQYF. For the CDR3, the DNA is TGTGCCAGCAGCGCCATATCGGGGGCAGATACGCAGTATTTT.

The J gene is TRBJ1-1, the V gene TRBV5-1, with D tentatively TRBD1 (6 bases). Germline-derived CDR1 and CDR2 are SGHRS and YFSETQ. Trimming stripped 0 bases from V and 5 bases from J, with 11 bases between. The CDR3 spans 14 residues. The CDR3 loop reads CASSLGDRLTEAFF. The CDR3 DNA reads as TGCGCCAGCAGCTTGGGTGACAGGCTAACTGAAGCTTTCTTT.

The CDR3 protein is CASSPRPGAGANVLTF. CDR3 DNA sequence: TGTGCCAGCTCACCACGTCCCGGGGCTGGGGCCAACGTCCTGACTTTC. The rearrangement links TRBV18 to TRBJ2-6; perhaps TRBD2 as D (5 bases). The CDR3 loop spans 16 amino acids. The germline V gene has CDR1 KGHSH and CDR2 LQKENI. Trimming left V 1 base short and J 2 bases short, with 9 bases between.

The V call is TRBV4-2, the J call TRBJ2-2; TRBD2 is a possible D gene (5 bases). Germline loops: CDR1 LGHNA, CDR2 YNFKEQ. V was cut by 4 bases and J by 4 bases, with 16 bases left in between. The CDR3 has 16 residues. CDR3 DNA sequence: TGTGCCAGCAGCCCCCCACGTGGGAGTAGCACCGGGGAGCTGTTTTTT. It codes for CASSPPRGSSTGELFF.

The V gene is TRBV7-2, the J gene TRBJ1-4; 12 nucleotides align to TRBD1. The V segment lost 4 bases and the J segment 7 bases; nucleotides outside the gene matches: 4. Germline-derived CDR1 and CDR2 are SGHTA and FQGNSA. This CDR3 contains 15 residues. The CDR3: CASSWLGQGAEKLFF. In nucleotides, the CDR3 is TGTGCCAGCAGCTGGCTGGGACAGGGGGCTGAAAAACTGTTTTTT.

This clone was recorded once. The chain employs TRBV4-3 and TRBJ2-7; a possible D gene is TRBD2 (5 bases). The CDR3 sequence is 15 residues long. Germline assignment: CDR1 LGHNA and CDR2 YSLEER. The ends were cut back, 4 bases at V and 2 bases at J, with 15 bases in the middle. CDR3 loop: CASSPGRGNAYEQYF. CDR3 coding DNA: TGCGCCAGCAGCCCCGGAAGAGGGAATGCCTACGAGCAGTACTTC.

This chain uses TRBV29-1 with TRBJ1-2; perhaps TRBD1 as D (5 bases). Per germline, CDR1 SQVTM and CDR2 ANQGSEA. V lost 4 bases and J 2 bases, leaving 8 bases between the germline ends. The CDR3 extends over 12 amino acids. The CDR3 protein is CSVGGGNYGYTF. In DNA form, the CDR3 reads TGCAGCGTTGGCGGGGGAAACTATGGCTACACCTTC.

The chain links TRBV10-3 to TRBJ2-7; 7 bases align to TRBD1. CDR1 is ENHRY, CDR2 SYGVKD, per germline. The CDR3 is 11 residues long. J lost 7 bases, V lost 6 bases, and 3 bases had no gene match. The DNA for the CDR3 is TGTGCCATCAGGGCAGGGGGTGAGCAGTACTTC. As protein: CAIRAGGEQYF.

The chain is built from TRBV18 and TRBJ1-4, with 8 bases fitting TRBD1. Trimming at V came to 6 bases and at J to 8 bases, leaving 11 bases not matched to a gene. The germline V gene has CDR1 KGHSH and CDR2 LQKENI. The CDR3 has 15 residues. Here the CDR3 DNA reads TGTGCCAGCTCGCGATCGGACAGGGTTGAGGAAAAACTGTTTTTT. Translating it yields CASSRSDRVEEKLFF. Full variable domain (rest looked up from reference TRBV18 and TRBJ1-4): NAGVMQNPRHLVRRRGQEARLRCSPMKGHSHVYWYRQLPEEGLKFMVYLQKENIIDESGMPKERFSAEFPKEGPSILRIQQVVRGDSAAYFCASSRSDRVEEKLFFGSGTQLSVL.

The rearrangement uses TRBV27 and TRBJ2-1; 7 nucleotides align to TRBD1. The CDR3 consists of 15 residues. V lost 2 bases, J lost 2 bases, and 3 bases stayed unmatched. Germline V gives CDR1 MNHEY, CDR2 SMNVEV (reference sequence). This chain's CDR3 is CASSLRGPTYNEQFF. In DNA, the CDR3 is TGTGCCAGCAGTTTAAGGGGGCCAACCTACAATGAGCAGTTCTTC.

The V and J genes are TRBV4-1 and TRBJ1-3, with D tentatively TRBD1 (6 bases). CDR3 length equals 17 residues. Germline CDR1 and CDR2: MGHRA and YSYEKL. With 2 bases removed from V and 5 bases from J, the gap between germline ends came to 19 bases. The CDR3 DNA sequence: TGCGCCAGCAGCCAACCTCACAGGGCAAATTTGCGAAACACCATATATTTT. This sequence encodes CASSQPHRANLRNTIYF.

This clone has a single count. The chain joins TRBV11-3 to TRBJ1-6; TRBD1 agrees at 7 bases. Per germline, CDR1 SGHNT and CDR2 YENEEA. The V gene end was trimmed by 3 bases and the J gene end by 9 bases; junction bases not matched to a gene: 5. The CDR3 length is 14 residues. The CDR3 sequence: CASSLTGLSSPLHF. For the CDR3, the DNA is TGTGCCAGCAGCTTGACAGGGTTGAGTTCACCCCTCCACTTT. The full variable domain, rest sourced from reference TRBV11-3 and TRBJ1-6, is EAGVVQSPRYKIIEKKQPVAFWCNPISGHNTLYWYLQNLGQGPELLIRYENEEAVDDSQLPKDRFSAERLKGVDSTLKIQPAELGDSAVYLCASSLTGLSSPLHFGNGTRLTVT.

The chain couples TRBV5-6 to TRBJ2-7; D remains unclear. Trimming shortened V by 4 bases and J by 4 bases, and 12 bases separated the two germline ends. Germline CDR1 reads SGHDT; CDR2 reads YYEEEE. The CDR3 sequence is 13 residues long. The CDR3, as DNA: TGTGCCAGCAGCGAGCTCCGGAGTTACGAGCAGTACTTC. It yields the protein CASSELRSYEQYF.